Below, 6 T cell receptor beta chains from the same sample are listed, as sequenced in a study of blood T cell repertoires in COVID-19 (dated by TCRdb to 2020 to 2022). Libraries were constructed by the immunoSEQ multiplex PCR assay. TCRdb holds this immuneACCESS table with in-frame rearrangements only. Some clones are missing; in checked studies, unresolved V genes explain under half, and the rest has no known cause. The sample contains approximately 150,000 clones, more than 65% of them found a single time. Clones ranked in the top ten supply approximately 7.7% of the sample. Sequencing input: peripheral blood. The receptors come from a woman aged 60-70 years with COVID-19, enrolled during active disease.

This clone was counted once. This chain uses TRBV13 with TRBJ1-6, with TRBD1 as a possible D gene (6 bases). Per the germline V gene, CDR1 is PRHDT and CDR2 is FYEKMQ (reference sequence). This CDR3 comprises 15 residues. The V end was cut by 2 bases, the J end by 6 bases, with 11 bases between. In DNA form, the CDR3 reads TGTGCCAGCAGCTTACGAGGGGGTCTTAATTCACCCCTCCACTTT. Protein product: CASSLRGGLNSPLHF.

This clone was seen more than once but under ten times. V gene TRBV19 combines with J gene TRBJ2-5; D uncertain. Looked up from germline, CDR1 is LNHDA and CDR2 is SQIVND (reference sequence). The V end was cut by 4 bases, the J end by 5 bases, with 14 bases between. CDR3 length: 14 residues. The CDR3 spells CASSRIPSGETQYF. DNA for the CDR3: TGTGCCAGTAGTAGAATCCCCTCGGGTGAGACCCAGTACTTC.

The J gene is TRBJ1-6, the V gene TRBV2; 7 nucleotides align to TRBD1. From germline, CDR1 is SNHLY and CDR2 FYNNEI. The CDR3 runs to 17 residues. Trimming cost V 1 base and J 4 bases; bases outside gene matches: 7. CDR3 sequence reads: CASSEGRQGGYNSPLHF. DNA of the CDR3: TGTGCCAGCAGTGAAGGTCGACAGGGCGGGTATAATTCACCCCTCCACTTT.

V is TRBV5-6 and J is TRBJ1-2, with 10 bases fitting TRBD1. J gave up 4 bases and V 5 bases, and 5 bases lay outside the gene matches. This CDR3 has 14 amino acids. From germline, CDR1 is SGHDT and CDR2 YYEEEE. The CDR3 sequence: CASRMGQGRYGYTF. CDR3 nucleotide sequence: TGTGCCAGCAGAATGGGACAGGGGCGCTATGGCTACACCTTC.

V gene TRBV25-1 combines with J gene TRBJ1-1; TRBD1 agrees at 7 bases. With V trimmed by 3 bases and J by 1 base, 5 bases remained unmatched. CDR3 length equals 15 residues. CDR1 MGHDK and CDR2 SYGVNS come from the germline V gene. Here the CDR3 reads CASSDRQGANTEAFF. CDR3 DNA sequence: TGTGCCAGCAGTGATAGACAGGGTGCGAACACTGAAGCTTTCTTT.

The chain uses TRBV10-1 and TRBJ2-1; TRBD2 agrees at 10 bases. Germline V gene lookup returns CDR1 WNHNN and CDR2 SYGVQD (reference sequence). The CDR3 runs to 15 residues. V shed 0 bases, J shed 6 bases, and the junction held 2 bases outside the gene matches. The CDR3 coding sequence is TGCGCCAGCAGTGAGTCTAGCGGGAGGAGCAATGAGCAGTTCTTC. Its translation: CASSESSGRSNEQFF.